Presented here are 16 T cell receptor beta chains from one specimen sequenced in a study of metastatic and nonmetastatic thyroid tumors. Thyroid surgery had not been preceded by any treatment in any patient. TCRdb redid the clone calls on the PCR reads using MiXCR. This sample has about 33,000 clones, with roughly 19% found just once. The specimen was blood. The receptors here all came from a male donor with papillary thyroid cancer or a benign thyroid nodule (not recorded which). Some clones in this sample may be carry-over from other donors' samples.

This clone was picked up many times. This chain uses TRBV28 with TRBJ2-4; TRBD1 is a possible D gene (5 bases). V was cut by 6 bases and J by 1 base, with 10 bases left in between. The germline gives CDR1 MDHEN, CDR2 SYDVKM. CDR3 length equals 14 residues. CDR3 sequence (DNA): TGTGCCAGCAGCCTCCGACAGGCCAAAAACATTCAGTACTTC. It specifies CASSLRQAKNIQYF.

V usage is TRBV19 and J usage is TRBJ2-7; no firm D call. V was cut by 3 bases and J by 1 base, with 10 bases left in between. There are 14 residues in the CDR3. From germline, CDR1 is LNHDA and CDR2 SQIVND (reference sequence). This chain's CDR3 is CASSIERSSYEQYF. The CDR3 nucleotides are TGTGCCAGTAGTATCGAAAGGTCATCCTACGAGCAGTACTTC.

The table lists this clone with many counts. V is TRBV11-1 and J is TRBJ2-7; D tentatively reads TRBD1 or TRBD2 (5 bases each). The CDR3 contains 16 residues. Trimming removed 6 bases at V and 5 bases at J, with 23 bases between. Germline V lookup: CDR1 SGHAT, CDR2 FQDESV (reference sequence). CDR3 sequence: CASRLGESITSNEQYF. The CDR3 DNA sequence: TGTGCCAGCAGGCTGGGGGAGTCTATTACCAGCAACGAGCAGTACTTC.

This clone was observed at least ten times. Written as DNA, the CDR3 is TGTGCCAGCAGCTTATACATGAGCGGGGGGGCCGCGGATGAGCAGTTCTTC. Translating it yields CASSLYMSGGAADEQFF. The rearrangement links TRBV11-1 to TRBJ2-1; 10 bases line up with TRBD2. This CDR3 has 17 amino acids. Germline values: CDR1 SGHAT, CDR2 FQDESV (reference sequence). The ends lost 2 bases at V and 8 bases at J; junction bases unmatched: 12.

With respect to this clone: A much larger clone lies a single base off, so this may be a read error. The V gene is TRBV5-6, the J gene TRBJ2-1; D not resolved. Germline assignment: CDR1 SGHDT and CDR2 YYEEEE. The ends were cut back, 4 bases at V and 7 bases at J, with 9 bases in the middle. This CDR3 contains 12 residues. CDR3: CASSAALNEQFF. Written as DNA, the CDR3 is TGTGCCAGCAGCGCCGCACTAAATGAGCAGTTCTTC. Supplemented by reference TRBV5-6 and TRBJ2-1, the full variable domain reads DAGVTQSPTHLIKTRGQQVTLRCSPKSGHDTVSWYQQALGQGPQFIFQYYEEEERQRGNFPDRFSGHQFPNYSSELNVNALLLGDSALYLCASSAALNEQFFGPGTRLTVL.

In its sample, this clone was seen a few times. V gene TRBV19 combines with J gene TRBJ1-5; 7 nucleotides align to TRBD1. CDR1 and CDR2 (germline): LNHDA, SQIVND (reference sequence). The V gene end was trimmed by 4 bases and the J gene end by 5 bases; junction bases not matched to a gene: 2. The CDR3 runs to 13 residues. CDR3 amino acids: CASSKDRDQPQHF. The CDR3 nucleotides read TGTGCCAGTAGTAAAGACAGGGATCAGCCCCAGCATTTT.

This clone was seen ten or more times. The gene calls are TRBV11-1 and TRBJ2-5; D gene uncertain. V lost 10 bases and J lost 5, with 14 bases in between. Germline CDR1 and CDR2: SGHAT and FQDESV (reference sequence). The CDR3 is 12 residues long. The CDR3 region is CATLVGKETQYF. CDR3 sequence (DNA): TGTGCCACCCTAGTCGGTAAGGAGACCCAGTACTTC.

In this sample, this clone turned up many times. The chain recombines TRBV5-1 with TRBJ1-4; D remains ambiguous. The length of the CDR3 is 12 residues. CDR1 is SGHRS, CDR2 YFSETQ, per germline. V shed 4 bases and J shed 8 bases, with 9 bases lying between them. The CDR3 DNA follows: TGCGCCAGCAGCGGGAAGGAAGAAAAACTGTTTTTT. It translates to CASSGKEEKLFF. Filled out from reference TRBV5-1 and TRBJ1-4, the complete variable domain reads KAGVTQTPRYLIKTRGQQVTLSCSPISGHRSVSWYQQTPGQGLQFLFEYFSETQRNKGNFPGRFSGRQFSNSRSEMNVSTLELGDSALYLCASSGKEEKLFFGSGTQLSVL.

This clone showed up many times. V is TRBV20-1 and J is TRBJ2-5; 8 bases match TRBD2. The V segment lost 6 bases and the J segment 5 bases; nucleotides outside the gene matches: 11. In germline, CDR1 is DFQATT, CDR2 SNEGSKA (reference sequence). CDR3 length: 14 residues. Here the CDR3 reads CSAPSGGILETQYF. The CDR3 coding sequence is TGCAGTGCGCCGAGCGGGGGAATTCTCGAGACCCAGTACTTC.

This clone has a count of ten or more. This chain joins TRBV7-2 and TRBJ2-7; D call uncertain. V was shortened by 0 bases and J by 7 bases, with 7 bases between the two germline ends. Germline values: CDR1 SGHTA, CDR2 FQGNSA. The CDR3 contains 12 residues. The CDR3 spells CASSLARKEQYF. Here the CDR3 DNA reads TGTGCCAGCAGCTTAGCGCGTAAAGAGCAGTACTTC.

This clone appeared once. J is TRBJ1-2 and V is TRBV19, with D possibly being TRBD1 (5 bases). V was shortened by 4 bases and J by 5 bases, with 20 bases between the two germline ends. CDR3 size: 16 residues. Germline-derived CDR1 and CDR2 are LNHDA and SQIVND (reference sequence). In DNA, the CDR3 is TGTGCCAGTAGTAAAGCCTCACAGGCCGGACGGTATGGCTACACCTTC. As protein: CASSKASQAGRYGYTF.

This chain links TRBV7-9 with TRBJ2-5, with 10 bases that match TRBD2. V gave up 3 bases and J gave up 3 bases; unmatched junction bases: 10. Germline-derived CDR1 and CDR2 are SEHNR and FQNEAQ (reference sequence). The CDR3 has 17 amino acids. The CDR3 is CASSFPVRLAGEETQYF. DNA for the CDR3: TGTGCCAGCAGCTTTCCGGTCCGCCTAGCGGGAGAAGAGACCCAGTACTTC.

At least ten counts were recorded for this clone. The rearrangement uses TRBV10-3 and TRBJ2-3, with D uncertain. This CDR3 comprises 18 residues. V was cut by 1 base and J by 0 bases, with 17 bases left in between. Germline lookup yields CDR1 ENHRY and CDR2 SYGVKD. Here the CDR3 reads CAISEFSMLRDSTDTQYF. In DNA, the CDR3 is TGTGCCATCAGTGAGTTTAGTATGCTTAGGGATAGCACAGATACGCAGTATTTT.

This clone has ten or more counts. CDR3 bases: TGCAGCGTTGGAGGGGGCGCCGGGAACACTGAAGCTTTCTTT. Its protein product is CSVGGGAGNTEAFF. The chain is built from TRBV29-1 and TRBJ1-1; 7 nucleotides agree with TRBD1. CDR1 is SQVTM and CDR2 is ANQGSEA in the germline V gene. Trimming removed 4 bases from V and 1 base from J; junction bases left unmatched: 6. The CDR3 is made up of 14 amino acids.

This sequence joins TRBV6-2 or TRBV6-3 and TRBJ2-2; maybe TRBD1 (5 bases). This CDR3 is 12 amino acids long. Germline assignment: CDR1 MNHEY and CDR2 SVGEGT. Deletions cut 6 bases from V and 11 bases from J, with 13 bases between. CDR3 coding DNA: TGTGCCAGCAGGGACATGGTTGGTGAGCTGTTTTTT. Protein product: CASRDMVGELFF.

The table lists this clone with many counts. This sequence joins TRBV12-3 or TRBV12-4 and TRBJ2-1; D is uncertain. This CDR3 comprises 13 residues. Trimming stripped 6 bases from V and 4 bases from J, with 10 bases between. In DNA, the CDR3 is TGTGCCAGCAGAGCTGACACATACAATGAGCAGTTCTTC. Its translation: CASRADTYNEQFF.